These 23 T cell receptor beta chains were sequenced from one sample in a study of response to subunit inactivated influenza vaccine. TCRdb redid the calling of the RT-PCR reads with MiXCR, one entry per CDR3 protein. The sample lists some 550,000 distinct CDR3 sequences, 20% to 25% occurring once. The same data also contributed to another study, on T cells expressing NK-cell markers. As that report states: Beta-chain TCR cDNA was generated via 5'RACE template switching with UMIs.

Sequencing was performed on CD4+ T cells sorted from PBMCs, taken 11 to 12 days after vaccination. The receptors were gathered from a man aged 45 to 65 who received an inactivated influenza vaccine.

The gene calls are TRBV14 and TRBJ2-5; D ambiguous. The CDR3 totals 14 residues. Germline CDR1 is SGHDN and CDR2 is FVKESK. Trimming took 6 bases from V and 2 from J, leaving 13 bases between them. DNA of the CDR3: TGTGCCAGCAGTAAGGCCCTAAGGCAAGAGACCCAGTACTTC. Translated, it gives CASSKALRQETQYF.

This clonotype was observed a few times. The chain joins TRBV7-2 to TRBJ2-3, with 10 bases fitting TRBD1. J was trimmed by 3 bases and V by 8 bases; bases with no gene match: 8. This CDR3 is 15 amino acids long. The germline V gene has CDR1 SGHTA and CDR2 FQGNSA. The chain's CDR3 is CASALGTGVTDTQYF. The CDR3 nucleotides read TGTGCCAGCGCGTTGGGGACAGGGGTTACAGATACGCAGTATTTT.

The chain recombines TRBV7-2 with TRBJ2-3, with D tentatively TRBD1 (5 bases). V shed 2 bases and J shed 4 bases, with 13 bases lying between them. Per the germline V gene, CDR1 is SGHTA and CDR2 is FQGNSA. The CDR3 totals 15 residues. DNA of the CDR3: TGTGCCAGCAGCTTATCTTCAGGGTTGGCAGATACGCAGTATTTT. Translating gives CASSLSSGLADTQYF. The whole variable domain, remainder taken from reference TRBV7-2 and TRBJ2-3, is GAGVSQSPSNKVTEKGKDVELRCDPISGHTALYWYRQSLGQGLEFLIYFQGNSAPDKSGLPSDRFSAERTGGSVSTLTIQRTQQEDSAVYLCASSLSSGLADTQYFGPGTRLTVL.

This clonotype was seen only a few times. The rearrangement links TRBV11-3 to TRBJ2-2; TRBD2 matches at 7 bases. J was trimmed by 4 bases and V by 5 bases; bases with no gene match: 7. Germline V gene sequence: CDR1 SGHNT, CDR2 YENEEA. This CDR3 spans 15 amino acids. Here the CDR3 DNA reads TGTGCCAGCAGCGTAGCGGGCTCGGGCACCGGGGAGCTGTTTTTT. Protein product: CASSVAGSGTGELFF.

This clonotype was observed a handful of times. The chain couples TRBV6-1 to TRBJ1-6, with D unresolved. The CDR3 sequence is 17 residues long. Trimming removed 1 base from V and 0 bases from J, with 10 bases in between. Germline V gene sequence: CDR1 MNHNS, CDR2 SASEGT. The CDR3 loop reads CASSEVAPSSYNSPLHF. The CDR3 nucleotides are TGTGCCAGCAGTGAAGTGGCCCCGAGCTCCTATAATTCACCCCTCCACTTT.

The CDR3 region has the DNA TGTGCCAGCAGCCAAGATCCTGGACTAGCGGGGGCGCCGGAGACCCAGTACTTC. Amino acids: CASSQDPGLAGAPETQYF. This chain joins TRBV4-2 and TRBJ2-5; 13 nucleotides line up with TRBD2. There are 18 residues in the CDR3. Germline assignment: CDR1 LGHNA and CDR2 YNFKEQ. Germline trimming cut 0 bases from V and 5 bases from J; bases unmatched to any gene: 9.

Only a few counts were recorded for this clonotype. The CDR3 sequence is CASSRRQTSTDTQYF. The CDR3, as DNA: TGTGCCAGCAGCCGCCGACAGACTAGCACAGATACGCAGTATTTT. The chain has TRBV13 and TRBJ2-3; possible D gene TRBD1, 5 bases. Trimming cost V 5 bases and J 0 bases, with 12 bases left between them. CDR1 and CDR2 (germline): PRHDT, FYEKMQ (reference sequence). This CDR3 contains 15 residues.

There are a few counts of this clonotype. CDR3 sequence reads: CASSWPDNEQFF. The CDR3 coding sequence is TGTGCCAGCAGCTGGCCCGACAATGAGCAGTTCTTC. The chain has TRBV7-9 and TRBJ2-1, with no clear D. The CDR3 sequence is 12 residues long. V lost 4 bases and J lost 5, with 6 bases in between. Germline V lookup: CDR1 SEHNR, CDR2 FQNEAQ (reference sequence).

This clonotype has a handful of counts. The chain joins TRBV20-1 to TRBJ2-7; 9 bases agree with TRBD1. The CDR3 contains 15 residues. Trimming at V came to 4 bases and at J to 5 bases, leaving 12 bases not matched to a gene. Germline V gene sequence: CDR1 DFQATT, CDR2 SNEGSKA (reference sequence). In nucleotides, the CDR3 is TGCAGTGCTAACACCCCCGGGACAGGGAAGAACGAGCAGTACTTC. This translates into CSANTPGTGKNEQYF.

This clonotype showed up just a few times. The chain uses TRBV12-3 or TRBV12-4 and TRBJ2-7, with a tentative D call TRBD2 (6 bases). V was shortened by 0 bases and J by 6 bases, with 15 bases between the two germline ends. The CDR3 covers 15 residues. This CDR3 reads CASSLALGRGVEQYF. The CDR3 DNA is TGTGCCAGCAGTTTAGCACTGGGGCGCGGGGTCGAGCAGTACTTC.

This clonotype has at least ten counts. V gene TRBV24-1 combines with J gene TRBJ2-1, with D possibly being TRBD2 (6 bases). V gave up 4 bases and J gave up 0 bases, with 15 bases separating them. The germline V gene has CDR1 KGHDR and CDR2 SFDVKD. CDR3 length equals 17 residues. In DNA, the CDR3 is TGTGCCACCAGTGACCCCCAGCGGGCCGCCTCCTACAATGAGCAGTTCTTC. Protein sequence: CATSDPQRAASYNEQFF.

The chain is built from TRBV20-1 and TRBJ2-2; possibly TRBD1 or TRBD2 for D (5 bases each). Germline CDR1 DFQATT, CDR2 SNEGSKA (reference sequence). The CDR3 totals 13 residues. Trimming took off 0 bases at V and 6 bases at J, with 8 bases between the two ends. DNA for the CDR3: TGCAGTGCTAGAGATGGGGGATCCGGGGAGCTGTTTTTT. Its translation is CSARDGGSGELFF.

In its sample, this clonotype was seen a few times. The J gene is TRBJ2-7, the V gene TRBV29-1, with 7 bases lining up with TRBD1. CDR1 SQVTM and CDR2 ANQGSEA come from the germline V gene. This CDR3 comprises 12 residues. J gave up 2 bases and V 3 bases, and 1 base lay outside the gene matches. CDR3 sequence: CSVEQGAYEQYF. The CDR3 DNA reads as TGCAGCGTTGAGCAGGGGGCCTACGAGCAGTACTTC.

The chain recombines TRBV2 with TRBJ2-3; no definite D call. The CDR3 loop spans 15 amino acids. Deletions cut 8 bases from V and 6 bases from J, with 21 bases between. Germline V gene data show CDR1 as SNHLY and CDR2 as FYNNEI. In nucleotides, the CDR3 is TGTGCCAGCGTTAGGGATTCCCCACTCTCTGATACGCAGTATTTT. Translating it yields CASVRDSPLSDTQYF.

The chain couples TRBV12-3 or TRBV12-4 to TRBJ2-3, with D possibly called TRBD1 or TRBD2 (6 bases each). Trimming cost V 5 bases and J 0 bases, with 15 bases left between them. The CDR3 consists of 16 residues. CDR3 nucleotides: TGTGCCAGCAGTCGGGGGCCGATAGGCAGCACAGATACGCAGTATTTT. Translation gives CASSRGPIGSTDTQYF.

In this sample, this clonotype turned up a few times. CDR3 sequence reads: CASSQRNSYNEQFF. CDR3 in DNA: TGTGCCAGCAGTCAGAGAAACTCCTACAATGAGCAGTTCTTC. This sequence joins TRBV21-1 and TRBJ2-1. TRBV21-1 is a listed pseudogene. The CDR3 is 14 amino acids.

This clonotype has only a few counts. This chain links TRBV19 with TRBJ2-1, with 12 positions matching TRBD2. The germline gives CDR1 LNHDA, CDR2 SQIVND (reference sequence). The CDR3 runs to 13 residues. V was clipped by 6 bases and J by 7 bases; unmatched bases: 1. CDR3 nucleotides: TGTGCCAGTAGAGGACTAGCGGGGAATGAGCAGTTCTTC. Protein product: CASRGLAGNEQFF.

This clonotype was counted a few times. V usage is TRBV2 and J usage is TRBJ2-1; D is undetermined. The CDR3 consists of 14 residues. V lost 4 bases to trimming and J lost 3 bases, with 10 bases between them. Germline CDR1 is SNHLY and CDR2 is FYNNEI. The CDR3 sequence is CASSGVMGYNEQFF. CDR3 sequence (DNA): TGTGCCAGCAGTGGTGTGATGGGCTACAATGAGCAGTTCTTC.

The chain joins TRBV6-2 or TRBV6-3 to TRBJ2-6, with TRBD1 matching 7 bases. The germline CDR1 and CDR2 sequences are MNHEY and SVGEGT. This CDR3 has 21 residues. Trimming removed 5 bases from V and 0 bases from J; junction bases left unmatched: 19. The CDR3 DNA reads as TGTGCCAGCAGTCCCGGCCGGGGAGTAGACAGGGCCGGCTCTGGGGCCAACGTCCTGACTTTC. This encodes CASSPGRGVDRAGSGANVLTF.

DNA of the CDR3: TGCGCCAGCAGCTTGGAGCAGGGAGTGACCCAGTACTTC. This encodes CASSLEQGVTQYF. The V gene is TRBV5-1, the J gene TRBJ2-5; either TRBD1 or TRBD2 may fit D (5 bases each). The germline CDR1 and CDR2 sequences are SGHRS and YFSETQ. This CDR3 is built from 13 residues. The germline V and J ends were trimmed by 0 bases and 7 bases, with 10 bases remaining between them.

The table lists this clonotype with a few counts. V is TRBV6-4 and J is TRBJ2-2, with D perhaps matching TRBD1 or TRBD2 (5 bases each). The ends were cut back, 2 bases at V and 9 bases at J, with 13 bases in the middle. Germline assignment: CDR1 MRHNA and CDR2 SNTAGT. This CDR3 is built from 14 residues. As DNA, the CDR3 is TGTGCCAGCAGTGACCGCGTGGGGGTCCGGGAGCTGTTTTTT. Translating it yields CASSDRVGVRELFF.

The rearrangement uses TRBV5-1 and TRBJ2-1, with 8 bases lining up with TRBD1. Germline CDR1 and CDR2: SGHRS and YFSETQ. The CDR3 totals 17 residues. With 6 bases clipped from V and 4 bases from J, the junction kept 15 bases outside the gene matches. Written as DNA, the CDR3 is TGCGCCAGCACGGCCAGGGACAGGAGACCTCTGTACAATGAGCAGTTCTTC. Its translation is CASTARDRRPLYNEQFF.

V is TRBV12-3 or TRBV12-4 and J is TRBJ2-1, with 9 bases aligning to TRBD1. This CDR3 comprises 15 residues. The V segment lost 2 bases and the J segment 6 bases; nucleotides outside the gene matches: 5. The CDR3 region is CASSLSGQGPNEQFF. For the CDR3, the DNA is TGTGCCAGCAGTTTATCGGGACAGGGTCCCAATGAGCAGTTCTTC.